In this sample, the clone carrying this TCR beta chain turned up a few times. This study enrolled people aged about 18 to 100 from around 26 US geographic areas. These data come from a study of blood T cell repertoires in COVID-19. At the level of the study: Samples of COVID-19 (acute and convalescent) were obtained from the United States, Italy and Spain.

In germline, CDR1 is MDHEN, CDR2 SYDVKM. Trimming at V came to 8 bases and at J to 1 base, leaving 3 bases not matched to a gene. CDR3 size: 14 residues. Clones were read by immunoSEQ multiplex PCR, and TCRdb kept only the in-frame ones, dropping some. In the table there are some 420,000 clones, more than 80% of which are singletons. Sequencing was carried out using PBMCs or T cells enriched from blood (not recorded which). V and J are TRBV28 and TRBJ2-3; 10 nucleotides match TRBD1. This sequence was found in a man aged 25 to 45 who had recovered from COVID-19. CDR3 region: CASGGTGGTDTQYF. The CDR3 DNA sequence: TGTGCCAGCGGAGGGACAGGGGGCACAGATACGCAGTATTTT.